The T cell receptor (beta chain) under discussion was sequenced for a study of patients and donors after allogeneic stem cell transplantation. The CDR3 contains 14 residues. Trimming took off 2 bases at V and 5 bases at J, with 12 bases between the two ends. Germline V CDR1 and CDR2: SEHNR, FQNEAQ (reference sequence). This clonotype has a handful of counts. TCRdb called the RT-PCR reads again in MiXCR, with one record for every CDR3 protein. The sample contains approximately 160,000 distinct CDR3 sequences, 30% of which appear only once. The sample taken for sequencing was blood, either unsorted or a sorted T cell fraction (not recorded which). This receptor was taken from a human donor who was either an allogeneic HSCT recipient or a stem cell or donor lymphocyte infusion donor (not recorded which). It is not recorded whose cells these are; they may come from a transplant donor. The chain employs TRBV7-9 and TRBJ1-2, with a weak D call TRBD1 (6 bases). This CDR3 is CASSLPDRSYGYTF. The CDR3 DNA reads TGTGCCAGCAGCTTACCCGACAGGAGTTATGGCTACACCTTC. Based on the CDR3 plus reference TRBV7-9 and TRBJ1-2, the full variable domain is DTGVSQNPRHKITKRGQNVTFRCDPISEHNRLYWYRQTLGQGPEFLTYFQNEAQLEKSRLLSDRFSAERPKGSFSTLEIQRTEQGDSAMYLCASSLPDRSYGYTFGSGTRLTVV.